This is a list of T cell receptor beta chains from one sample in a study of shared clonotypes between healthy human individuals. Libraries were prepared by immunoSEQ multiplex PCR; TCRdb keeps only in-frame clonotypes and omits some of them. The table has around 1,100,000 clones, 70% to 85% seen once; the top ten hold 0.89%. The sequencing sample was made of memory CD4+ T cells from PBMCs. The receptors originated from a man aged 18 to 30 in good health. Some clones in this sample may be carry-over from other donors' samples. The conserved cysteine and the conserved F or W are not part of the CDR3 here.

j_call: TRBJ2-7; v_call: TRBV7-7; cdr3_length: 12; cdr3_aa: ASSPTTGAYEQY
j_call: TRBJ2-1; v_call: TRBV7-2; cdr3_length: 13; cdr3_aa: ASSRTAGGLGEQF
j_call: TRBJ2-2; v_call: TRBV11-2; cdr3_length: 14; cdr3_aa: ASSLETGKNTGELF
j_call: TRBJ2-1; v_call: TRBV5-4; cdr3_length: 12; cdr3_aa: ASSLDSRNNEQF
j_call: TRBJ2-2; v_call: TRBV5-1; cdr3_length: 13; cdr3_aa: ASRPVAGFTGELF
j_call: TRBJ2-1; v_call: TRBV5-1; cdr3_length: 12; cdr3_aa: ASSGLAGMDEQF
j_call: TRBJ2-1; v_call: TRBV7-9; cdr3_length: 11; cdr3_aa: ASSFTGLDEQF
j_call: TRBJ1-6; v_call: TRBV30; cdr3_length: 12; cdr3_aa: AWSRDRGISPLH
j_call: TRBJ1-2; v_call: TRBV9; cdr3_length: 13; cdr3_aa: ASSVGQGANYGYT
j_call: TRBJ1-2; v_call: TRBV27; cdr3_length: 13; cdr3_aa: ASSRTGGKGYGYT
j_call: TRBJ2-5; v_call: TRBV18; cdr3_length: 14; cdr3_aa: ASSPPGNRGVQTQY
j_call: TRBJ2-1; v_call: TRBV30; cdr3_length: 11; cdr3_aa: ARTGVSYNEQF
j_call: TRBJ2-1; v_call: TRBV6-4; cdr3_length: 13; cdr3_aa: ASSVRTGGSNEQF
j_call: TRBJ2-1; v_call: TRBV5-4; cdr3_length: 11; cdr3_aa: ASSTPRLNEQF
j_call: TRBJ1-1; v_call: TRBV6-5; cdr3_length: 14; cdr3_aa: ASSYTNRGINTEAF
j_call: TRBJ2-7; v_call: TRBV28; cdr3_length: 11; cdr3_aa: ASRAGEGYEQY
j_call: TRBJ2-3; v_call: TRBV5-1; cdr3_length: 12; cdr3_aa: ASSDPDTRDTQY
j_call: TRBJ1-1; v_call: TRBV7-6; cdr3_length: 16; cdr3_aa: ASSHGAPQGIGSTEAF
j_call: TRBJ1-5; v_call: TRBV19; cdr3_length: 13; cdr3_aa: ASSTPEGRHQPQH
j_call: TRBJ2-2; v_call: TRBV5-6; cdr3_length: 13; cdr3_aa: ASRGVSSNTGELF
j_call: TRBJ1-5; v_call: TRBV5-5; cdr3_length: 13; cdr3_aa: ASSLGTVSNQPQH
j_call: TRBJ1-1; v_call: TRBV27; cdr3_length: 12; cdr3_aa: ASSPTGGRAEAF
j_call: TRBJ2-1; v_call: TRBV30; cdr3_length: 15; cdr3_aa: AWRTPELTTSYNEQF
j_call: TRBJ1-1; v_call: TRBV20-1; cdr3_length: 9; cdr3_aa: SVPRNTEAF
j_call: TRBJ2-3; v_call: TRBV7-2; cdr3_length: 13; cdr3_aa: ASSLGRQKADTQY
j_call: TRBJ1-2; v_call: TRBV19; cdr3_length: 11; cdr3_aa: ASSKDRAAGYT
j_call: TRBJ2-5; v_call: TRBV7-8; cdr3_length: 13; cdr3_aa: ASSLQSGVQETQY
j_call: TRBJ1-2; v_call: TRBV6-5; cdr3_length: 12; cdr3_aa: ASTPGAGEIGYT
j_call: TRBJ2-2; v_call: TRBV9; cdr3_length: 12; cdr3_aa: ASSVVGETGELF
j_call: TRBJ2-6; v_call: TRBV5-1; cdr3_length: 14; cdr3_aa: ASSLLLTLGANVLT
j_call: TRBJ2-7; v_call: TRBV6-5; cdr3_length: 13; cdr3_aa: ASSYWGRDRGEQY
j_call: TRBJ1-5; v_call: TRBV28; cdr3_length: 14; cdr3_aa: ASSTPELPSNQPQH
j_call: TRBJ2-1; v_call: TRBV2; cdr3_length: 12; cdr3_aa: ASSARQGYNEQF
j_call: TRBJ2-7; v_call: TRBV6-1; cdr3_length: 13; cdr3_aa: ASSSNSGSFYEQY
j_call: TRBJ2-3; v_call: TRBV5-1; cdr3_length: 10; cdr3_aa: ASSFAGDTQY
j_call: TRBJ1-2; v_call: TRBV7-2; cdr3_length: 13; cdr3_aa: ASSLNSGRSYGYT
j_call: TRBJ1-5; v_call: TRBV6-1; cdr3_length: 13; cdr3_aa: ASSDQGNSNQPQH
j_call: TRBJ1-4; v_call: TRBV6-6; cdr3_length: 10; cdr3_aa: ASSSTGEKLF
j_call: TRBJ2-7; v_call: TRBV19; cdr3_length: 11; cdr3_aa: ASRQQGGYEQY
j_call: TRBJ2-6; v_call: TRBV6-4; cdr3_length: 13; cdr3_aa: ASSRDNSGANVLT
j_call: TRBJ2-5; v_call: TRBV23-1; cdr3_length: 13; cdr3_aa: ASSQTPRKRETQY